These T cell receptor beta chains were read from a single sample in a study of blood T cells in healthy people across ages. Using its own MiXCR run on the 5' RACE reads, TCRdb lists one record per CDR3 protein. The data contain a few hundred thousand distinct CDR3 sequences, about 26% of them singletons. The sample also formed part of further work on T cells of mothers and their children.

Sequenced input: blood. Receptors were obtained from a boy under 10 years old in good health. CDR3s include the opening cysteine and the closing phenylalanine or tryptophan. The order of the fields is clone size, D gene, V gene, J gene, CDR3 length, CDR3 protein, CDR3 DNA. A D gene is named only where the DNA matches it firmly. The listing skips clone size in some rows; elsewhere it reads once, few, many or a size class.

abundance: few
d_gene: -
v_gene: TRBV12-3/TRBV12-4
j_gene: TRBJ1-1
len: 13
CDR3aa: CASSPTEMGVAFF
CDR3nt: TGTGCCAGCAGTCCAACCGAGATGGGTGTAGCTTTCTTT

abundance: -
d_gene: TRBD2
v_gene: TRBV12-3/TRBV12-4
j_gene: TRBJ2-2
len: 16
CDR3aa: CASYRGRVFDTGELFF
CDR3nt: TGTGCCAGCTATCGCGGGAGGGTTTTTGACACCGGGGAGCTGTTTTTT

abundance: -
d_gene: TRBD1
v_gene: TRBV10-3
j_gene: TRBJ1-4
len: 15
CDR3aa: CAISLTRGHEEKLFF
CDR3nt: TGTGCCATCAGTTTGACCAGGGGGCATGAGGAAAAACTGTTTTTT

abundance: many
d_gene: -
v_gene: TRBV11-2
j_gene: TRBJ2-5
len: 13
CDR3aa: CASSPGEKETQYF
CDR3nt: TGTGCCAGCAGCCCAGGAGAGAAAGAGACCCAGTACTTC

abundance: -
d_gene: -
v_gene: TRBV10-3
j_gene: TRBJ2-7
len: 16
CDR3aa: CAISGGGLLTKYEQYF
CDR3nt: TGTGCCATCAGCGGAGGAGGCTTGCTAACTAAGTACGAGCAGTACTTC

abundance: -
d_gene: -
v_gene: TRBV12-3/TRBV12-4
j_gene: TRBJ2-3
len: 13
CDR3aa: CASSRVGADTQYF
CDR3nt: TGTGCCAGCAGTAGAGTCGGAGCAGATACGCAGTATTTT

abundance: -
d_gene: -
v_gene: TRBV29-1
j_gene: TRBJ2-3
len: 14
CDR3aa: CSTTGDIGTDTQYF
CDR3nt: TGCAGCACTACCGGGGACATTGGCACAGATACGCAGTATTTT

abundance: -
d_gene: -
v_gene: TRBV5-1
j_gene: TRBJ1-1
len: 13
CDR3aa: CASSLEQPNRAFF
CDR3nt: TGCGCCAGCAGCTTGGAACAGCCCAACAGAGCTTTCTTT

abundance: -
d_gene: -
v_gene: TRBV3-1
j_gene: TRBJ2-1
len: 16
CDR3aa: CASSHFIRTPFGEQFF
CDR3nt: TGTGCCAGCAGCCACTTCATCAGGACTCCTTTTGGTGAGCAGTTCTTC

abundance: -
d_gene: -
v_gene: TRBV7-8
j_gene: TRBJ2-5
len: 16
CDR3aa: CASSLVDYQYQETQYF
CDR3nt: TGTGCCAGCAGCTTAGTGGACTACCAGTACCAAGAGACCCAGTACTTC

abundance: -
d_gene: -
v_gene: TRBV5-5
j_gene: TRBJ1-5
len: 15
CDR3aa: CASSRDFRSNQPQHF
CDR3nt: TGTGCCAGCAGCCGCGACTTCAGGAGCAATCAGCCCCAGCATTTT

abundance: -
d_gene: TRBD1
v_gene: TRBV7-2
j_gene: TRBJ2-1
len: 14
CDR3aa: CAYQDRDVSNEQFF
CDR3nt: TGTGCCTACCAAGACAGGGATGTGAGCAATGAGCAGTTCTTC

abundance: -
d_gene: TRBD2
v_gene: TRBV6-5
j_gene: TRBJ2-7
len: 15
CDR3aa: CASSTRTSGSYEQYF
CDR3nt: TGTGCCAGCAGTACCAGGACTAGCGGGTCCTACGAGCAGTACTTC

abundance: few
d_gene: -
v_gene: TRBV2
j_gene: TRBJ2-4
len: 16
CDR3aa: CASRGAGILAKNIQYF
CDR3nt: TGTGCCAGCAGGGGGGCAGGGATCTTAGCCAAAAACATCCAGTACTTC

abundance: -
d_gene: TRBD1
v_gene: TRBV7-2
j_gene: TRBJ1-2
len: 13
CDR3aa: CASSSGQVNGYTF
CDR3nt: TGTGCCAGCAGTTCCGGACAGGTTAATGGCTACACCTTC

abundance: -
d_gene: -
v_gene: TRBV12-3/TRBV12-4
j_gene: TRBJ2-1
len: 15
CDR3aa: CASSTGPGRTSEQFF
CDR3nt: TGTGCCAGCAGTACCGGGCCAGGGCGTACTTCGGAGCAGTTCTTC

abundance: few
d_gene: TRBD2
v_gene: TRBV27
j_gene: TRBJ2-3
len: 17
CDR3aa: CASSSPSIAGFTDTQYF
CDR3nt: TGTGCCAGCAGTTCCCCGTCGATAGCGGGGTTCACAGATACGCAGTATTTT

abundance: -
d_gene: -
v_gene: TRBV10-3
j_gene: TRBJ2-2
len: 15
CDR3aa: CAISGTVANTGELFF
CDR3nt: TGTGCCATCAGTGGAACGGTAGCGAACACCGGGGAGCTGTTTTTT

abundance: -
d_gene: TRBD1
v_gene: TRBV5-1
j_gene: TRBJ1-1
len: 16
CDR3aa: CASSLVAGGTNTEAFF
CDR3nt: TGCGCCAGCAGCTTGGTTGCAGGGGGCACGAACACTGAAGCTTTCTTT

abundance: -
d_gene: TRBD1
v_gene: TRBV7-2
j_gene: TRBJ2-7
len: 15
CDR3aa: CASSLEAGGGYEQYF
CDR3nt: TGTGCCAGCAGCTTAGAGGCAGGGGGCGGGTACGAGCAGTACTTC

abundance: once
d_gene: -
v_gene: TRBV6-5
j_gene: TRBJ1-6
len: 16
CDR3aa: CASSYSMGRGSSPLHF
CDR3nt: TGTGCCAGCAGTTACTCGATGGGCAGGGGAAGCTCACCCCTCCACTTT

abundance: -
d_gene: -
v_gene: TRBV6-5
j_gene: TRBJ2-2
len: 12
CDR3aa: CASSYGRGELFF
CDR3nt: TGTGCCAGCAGTTATGGGAGGGGGGAGCTGTTTTTT

abundance: few
d_gene: TRBD1
v_gene: TRBV27
j_gene: TRBJ2-5
len: 17
CDR3aa: CASSPTFPQGGAETQYF
CDR3nt: TGTGCCAGCAGTCCCACTTTCCCACAGGGGGGCGCAGAGACCCAGTACTTC

abundance: -
d_gene: TRBD2
v_gene: TRBV7-9
j_gene: TRBJ2-5
len: 18
CDR3aa: CASSLPQGAGGTQETQYF
CDR3nt: TGTGCCAGCAGCTTACCTCAGGGAGCGGGAGGAACTCAAGAGACCCAGTACTTC

abundance: -
d_gene: -
v_gene: TRBV6-1
j_gene: TRBJ2-3
len: 15
CDR3aa: CAGSERAERTDTQYF
CDR3nt: TGTGCCGGCAGTGAACGTGCGGAACGCACAGATACGCAGTATTTT

abundance: -
d_gene: -
v_gene: TRBV4-1
j_gene: TRBJ1-1
len: 15
CDR3aa: CASSQDGWGRGEAFF
CDR3nt: TGCGCCAGCAGCCAAGATGGATGGGGGAGGGGTGAAGCTTTCTTT

abundance: few
d_gene: -
v_gene: TRBV11-2
j_gene: TRBJ2-1
len: 15
CDR3aa: CASSFEGNSYNEQFF
CDR3nt: TGTGCCAGCAGCTTTGAAGGGAACTCCTACAATGAGCAGTTCTTC

abundance: few
d_gene: -
v_gene: TRBV29-1
j_gene: TRBJ1-2
len: 12
CDR3aa: CSVLGGNEGYTF
CDR3nt: TGCAGCGTCTTGGGAGGAAATGAGGGCTACACCTTC

abundance: -
d_gene: TRBD1
v_gene: TRBV5-1
j_gene: TRBJ2-3
len: 15
CDR3aa: CASSYPGQSTDTQYF
CDR3nt: TGCGCCAGCAGCTACCCGGGACAGAGCACAGATACGCAGTATTTT

abundance: few
d_gene: -
v_gene: TRBV12-3/TRBV12-4
j_gene: TRBJ2-1
len: 16
CDR3aa: CASSPGTRSSYNEQFF
CDR3nt: TGTGCCAGCAGTCCCGGGACCCGCAGCTCCTACAATGAGCAGTTCTTC

abundance: few
d_gene: TRBD2
v_gene: TRBV20-1
j_gene: TRBJ2-1
len: 13
CDR3aa: CSALGTSGSEQFF
CDR3nt: TGCAGTGCTTTAGGGACTAGCGGGAGTGAGCAGTTCTTC

abundance: -
d_gene: TRBD2
v_gene: TRBV13
j_gene: TRBJ2-2
len: 16
CDR3aa: CASSPGTSGETGELFF
CDR3nt: TGTGCCAGCAGCCCGGGGACTAGCGGGGAAACCGGGGAGCTGTTTTTT

abundance: -
d_gene: -
v_gene: TRBV13
j_gene: TRBJ1-1
len: 16
CDR3aa: CASSLEGTVANTEAFF
CDR3nt: TGTGCCAGCAGCTTAGAGGGGACCGTTGCGAACACTGAAGCTTTCTTT

abundance: -
d_gene: TRBD2
v_gene: TRBV7-9
j_gene: TRBJ2-7
len: 16
CDR3aa: CASSPSGLSGSYEQYF
CDR3nt: TGTGCCAGCAGCCCGTCGGGACTATCCGGCTCCTACGAGCAGTACTTC

abundance: -
d_gene: TRBD2
v_gene: TRBV5-5
j_gene: TRBJ2-7
len: 16
CDR3aa: CASSLSSGLSHYEQYF
CDR3nt: TGTGCCAGCAGCTTGTCTAGCGGGTTGTCGCACTACGAGCAGTACTTC

abundance: -
d_gene: -
v_gene: TRBV10-2
j_gene: TRBJ2-5
len: 14
CDR3aa: CATRGALGTGTQYF
CDR3nt: TGCGCCACACGGGGGGCTCTAGGAACGGGAACCCAGTACTTC

abundance: -
d_gene: -
v_gene: TRBV7-2
j_gene: TRBJ1-2
len: 16
CDR3aa: CASSWGSKIINYGYTF
CDR3nt: TGTGCCAGCAGCTGGGGGTCGAAGATTATTAACTATGGCTACACCTTC

abundance: -
d_gene: -
v_gene: TRBV7-2
j_gene: TRBJ2-2
len: 15
CDR3aa: CASSLLNTNTGELFF
CDR3nt: TGTGCCAGCAGCTTACTTAACACGAACACCGGGGAGCTGTTTTTT

abundance: few
d_gene: -
v_gene: TRBV7-9
j_gene: TRBJ2-4
len: 13
CDR3aa: CASSRSGLNIQYF
CDR3nt: TGTGCCAGCAGTCGGTCCGGCTTAAACATTCAGTACTTC

abundance: -
d_gene: -
v_gene: TRBV6-1
j_gene: TRBJ2-5
len: 14
CDR3aa: CASSERGRGETQYF
CDR3nt: TGTGCCAGCAGTGAAAGAGGCAGGGGAGAGACCCAGTACTTC

abundance: -
d_gene: -
v_gene: TRBV3-1
j_gene: TRBJ2-4
len: 14
CDR3aa: CASRGRGAKNIQYF
CDR3nt: TGTGCCAGCAGGGGTCGGGGGGCTAAAAACATTCAGTACTTC

abundance: few
d_gene: -
v_gene: TRBV18
j_gene: TRBJ1-2
len: 14
CDR3aa: CASSPGRENYGYTF
CDR3nt: TGTGCCAGCTCACCCGGACGGGAGAACTATGGCTACACCTTC

abundance: -
d_gene: -
v_gene: TRBV2
j_gene: TRBJ2-5
len: 12
CDR3aa: CASSDQGETQYF
CDR3nt: TGTGCCAGCAGTGATCAGGGAGAGACCCAGTACTTC

abundance: -
d_gene: -
v_gene: TRBV5-1
j_gene: TRBJ1-1
len: 14
CDR3aa: CASRAGLLNTEAFF
CDR3nt: TGCGCCAGCAGGGCGGGACTCCTGAACACTGAAGCTTTCTTT

abundance: -
d_gene: TRBD2
v_gene: TRBV20-1
j_gene: TRBJ2-3
len: 13
CDR3aa: CSAGLATTDTQYF
CDR3nt: TGCAGTGCTGGACTAGCGACCACAGATACGCAGTATTTT

abundance: -
d_gene: -
v_gene: TRBV24-1
j_gene: TRBJ1-5
len: 17
CDR3aa: CATSELPWGEWNQPQHF
CDR3nt: TGTGCCACCAGTGAACTCCCTTGGGGTGAGTGGAATCAGCCCCAGCATTTT

abundance: -
d_gene: -
v_gene: TRBV20-1
j_gene: TRBJ2-1
len: 15
CDR3aa: CSARAGTLTLNEQFF
CDR3nt: TGCAGTGCTAGAGCCGGGACCCTAACTCTCAATGAGCAGTTCTTC

abundance: -
d_gene: TRBD2
v_gene: TRBV23-1
j_gene: TRBJ2-7
len: 17
CDR3aa: CARGVSSGRTTSYEQYF
CDR3nt: TGCGCCAGAGGGGTGTCTAGCGGTCGAACTACCTCCTACGAGCAGTACTTC

abundance: -
d_gene: TRBD2
v_gene: TRBV20-1
j_gene: TRBJ2-1
len: 14
CDR3aa: CSASGTSVHNEQFF
CDR3nt: TGCAGTGCTAGTGGGACTAGCGTTCACAATGAGCAGTTCTTC

abundance: -
d_gene: -
v_gene: TRBV6-5
j_gene: TRBJ2-2
len: 13
CDR3aa: CASRPLNTGELFF
CDR3nt: TGTGCCAGCAGGCCATTGAACACCGGGGAGCTGTTTTTT

abundance: -
d_gene: TRBD2
v_gene: TRBV7-8
j_gene: TRBJ2-7
len: 15
CDR3aa: CASSPERLGGKEQYF
CDR3nt: TGTGCCAGCAGCCCCGAGAGACTGGGGGGGAAGGAGCAGTACTTC

abundance: few
d_gene: TRBD1
v_gene: TRBV5-5
j_gene: TRBJ2-7
len: 15
CDR3aa: CASSFGQGIEYEQYF
CDR3nt: TGTGCCAGCAGTTTCGGACAGGGGATAGAATACGAGCAGTACTTC